The rows below give T cell receptor beta chains drawn from one sample of a study of blood T cells in healthy people across ages. A single record per CDR3 protein comes from TCRdb applying MiXCR to the 5' RACE reads. This table holds around 800,000 distinct CDR3 sequences, 35% to 60% found once. The sample comprised blood. These receptor sequences come from an older man in good health. Both conserved end residues are trimmed from each CDR3. Fields, in order: CDR3 protein, J gene, V gene.

cdr3_aa: ASSSVIGGITDTQY; j_call: TRBJ2-3; v_call: TRBV5-6
cdr3_aa: ARGIDSSNEQY; j_call: TRBJ2-5; v_call: TRBV2
cdr3_aa: ASSSTGGSDTQY; j_call: TRBJ2-3; v_call: TRBV7-3
cdr3_aa: ASSLYGGSNEQF; j_call: TRBJ2-1; v_call: TRBV5-5
cdr3_aa: ASSQLRQGGETQY; j_call: TRBJ2-5; v_call: TRBV28
cdr3_aa: SAARQGYNEQF; j_call: TRBJ2-1; v_call: TRBV29-1
cdr3_aa: ASSQEAQANTEAF; j_call: TRBJ1-1; v_call: TRBV4-2
cdr3_aa: ASSPRDSNYNEQF; j_call: TRBJ2-1; v_call: TRBV7-9
cdr3_aa: ASSPLGGRNTGELF; j_call: TRBJ2-2; v_call: TRBV7-3
cdr3_aa: SATLTSGYEQY; j_call: TRBJ2-7; v_call: TRBV20-1
cdr3_aa: ASSLVRGTTEQF; j_call: TRBJ2-1; v_call: TRBV11-1
cdr3_aa: ASSDQGFNGGTQY; j_call: TRBJ2-5; v_call: TRBV10-2
cdr3_aa: ATSVGLGLGTPNEQY; j_call: TRBJ2-5; v_call: TRBV24-1
cdr3_aa: ASSLDWTSPYSNQPQH; j_call: TRBJ1-5; v_call: TRBV7-2
cdr3_aa: ASSWGQEVTGELF; j_call: TRBJ2-2; v_call: TRBV4-1
cdr3_aa: ASSGMGGGPGANVLT; j_call: TRBJ2-6; v_call: TRBV2
cdr3_aa: ASSLVEGTRGYT; j_call: TRBJ1-2; v_call: TRBV7-9
cdr3_aa: ASSLTPGLAGGPILY; j_call: TRBJ2-5; v_call: TRBV7-3
cdr3_aa: ASSLGVGQVEETQY; j_call: TRBJ2-5; v_call: TRBV5-4
cdr3_aa: ASSYGGYTEAF; j_call: TRBJ1-1; v_call: TRBV6-6
cdr3_aa: ATSEGEFEQF; j_call: TRBJ2-1; v_call: TRBV15
cdr3_aa: ASSQAGRPHNEQF; j_call: TRBJ2-1; v_call: TRBV23-1
cdr3_aa: ASSSQRDTDTQY; j_call: TRBJ2-3; v_call: TRBV7-2
cdr3_aa: SARPLAVSYNEQF; j_call: TRBJ2-1; v_call: TRBV20-1
cdr3_aa: ASSIKSGRNDEQY; j_call: TRBJ2-7; v_call: TRBV7-2
cdr3_aa: SALDLEAGWPSYEQY; j_call: TRBJ2-7; v_call: TRBV20-1
cdr3_aa: ASSSIRQGYYEQY; j_call: TRBJ2-7; v_call: TRBV2
cdr3_aa: AISHDRGGTDTQY; j_call: TRBJ2-3; v_call: TRBV10-3
cdr3_aa: ASRLTRNGELF; j_call: TRBJ2-2; v_call: TRBV6-2/TRBV6-3
cdr3_aa: SVGLYLNEQY; j_call: TRBJ2-5; v_call: TRBV29-1
cdr3_aa: ASSQGAASPLH; j_call: TRBJ1-6; v_call: TRBV3-1
cdr3_aa: ASSVAGSNEQF; j_call: TRBJ2-1; v_call: TRBV7-3
cdr3_aa: SASPTGKQY; j_call: TRBJ2-5; v_call: TRBV20-1
cdr3_aa: ASSQGDTNYEQY; j_call: -; v_call: TRBV5-5
cdr3_aa: ASSLNRGEGYT; j_call: TRBJ1-2; v_call: TRBV27
cdr3_aa: ASSLALDQF; j_call: TRBJ2-1; v_call: TRBV7-9
cdr3_aa: ASTEAASRYEQF; j_call: TRBJ2-1; v_call: TRBV21-1
cdr3_aa: ASSKSGNTDTQY; j_call: TRBJ2-3; v_call: TRBV3-1
cdr3_aa: SPGTPRENEQY; j_call: TRBJ2-4; v_call: TRBV20-1
cdr3_aa: ASSRRAGEGYEQY; j_call: TRBJ2-7; v_call: TRBV4-3
cdr3_aa: ASSSTGSQSGTQY; j_call: TRBJ2-5; v_call: TRBV10-2
cdr3_aa: ASSRTSGKQF; j_call: TRBJ2-1; v_call: TRBV12-3/TRBV12-4
cdr3_aa: ASSSQTPTGSTEAF; j_call: TRBJ1-1; v_call: TRBV11-3
cdr3_aa: ASRPPLATNYNEQY; j_call: TRBJ2-5; v_call: TRBV7-3
cdr3_aa: ASSYTPGTSGRAIDEQY; j_call: TRBJ2-7; v_call: TRBV6-5